Shown below are 5 T cell receptor beta chains from a single sample sequenced in a study of blood T cell repertoires in COVID-19. Here immunoSEQ multiplex PCR was the method, and the copy in TCRdb shows in-frame clones only, minus some. Among 150,000 to 200,000 clones listed, 65% to 85% were seen once. Sequencing was carried out using peripheral blood. The source is a man aged 55-75 years with active or convalescent COVID-19.

The rearrangement links TRBV15 to TRBJ2-6, with D possibly TRBD1 on 6 matching bases. Germline CDR1 LNHNV, CDR2 YYDKDF (reference sequence). The CDR3 covers 16 residues. The V end was cut by 3 bases, the J end by 4 bases, with 13 bases between. CDR3 nucleotides: TGTGCCACCAGCAGTAGTACAGGGTGGGGGGCCAACGTCCTGACTTTC. Translating it yields CATSSSTGWGANVLTF.

The chain recombines TRBV19 with TRBJ2-5; 7 bases fit TRBD1. After removal of 6 bases from V and 3 bases from J, the junction contained 7 bases not matched to a gene. The germline V gene has CDR1 LNHDA and CDR2 SQIVND (reference sequence). The CDR3 runs 14 residues. The CDR3 sequence: CASRATGSEETQYF. The CDR3 nucleotides are TGTGCCAGTAGAGCGACAGGGAGTGAAGAGACCCAGTACTTC.

This clone was recorded only once. The rearrangement joins TRBV5-5 to TRBJ2-1, with 8 positions matching TRBD2. In germline, CDR1 is SGHKS, CDR2 YYEKEE (reference sequence). V lost 4 bases and J lost 7; bases outside the gene matches: 1. The CDR3 loop spans 12 amino acids. The CDR3 is CASSTSGNEQFF. The CDR3 DNA reads TGTGCCAGCAGCACTAGCGGAAATGAGCAGTTCTTC.

This clone was seen a few times. V and J are TRBV4-3 and TRBJ1-3, with D possibly being TRBD1 (5 bases). CDR1 and CDR2 (germline): LGHNA, YSLEER. The CDR3 is made up of 17 amino acids. V lost 2 bases, J lost 0 bases, and 14 bases lay in between. CDR3 loop: CASSQSPQGSSGNTIYF. CDR3 coding DNA: TGCGCCAGCAGCCAATCTCCTCAGGGCAGCTCTGGAAACACCATATATTTT.

The chain links TRBV27 to TRBJ2-1; TRBD1 matches at 7 bases. The V gene end was trimmed by 7 bases and the J gene end by 10 bases; junction bases not matched to a gene: 10. This CDR3 has 13 residues. Per the germline V gene, CDR1 is MNHEY and CDR2 is SMNVEV (reference sequence). CDR3 residues: CASKPGQAGEQFF. The CDR3 bases are TGTGCCAGCAAACCCGGACAGGCCGGGGAGCAGTTCTTC.